Only one count was recorded for the clone carrying this TCR beta chain. The junction and the germline gene differ at one end; a read error may be behind it. Generated by immunoSEQ multiplex PCR, the TCRdb table keeps only in-frame clones and is missing some. The sample shows 65,000 to 70,000 clones, roughly nine tenths of them seen only once. Germline CDR1 reads SGHTA; CDR2 reads FQGTGA. The CDR3 is 15 residues long. This entry belongs to a study of cytomegalovirus exposure and HLA in healthy donors. This chain joins TRBV7-3 and TRBJ2-7; 10 nucleotides align to TRBD2. The TCR originated in a man aged 18 to 29 in good health and CMV-seronegative. The source material was PBMCs. The CDR3 nucleotides are TGTGCCAGCAGCGTAACTAGCGGGGCGCCCTACGAGCAGTACTTC. It codes for CASSVTSGAPYEQYF.